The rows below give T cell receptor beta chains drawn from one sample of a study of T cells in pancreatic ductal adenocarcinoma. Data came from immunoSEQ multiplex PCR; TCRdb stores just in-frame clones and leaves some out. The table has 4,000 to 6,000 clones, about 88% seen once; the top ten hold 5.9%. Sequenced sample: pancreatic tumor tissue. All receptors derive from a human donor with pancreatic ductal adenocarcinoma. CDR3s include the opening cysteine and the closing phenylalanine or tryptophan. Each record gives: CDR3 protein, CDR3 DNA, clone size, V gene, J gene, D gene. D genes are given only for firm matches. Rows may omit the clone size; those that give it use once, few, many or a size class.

CASSIYQGLETQYF	TGTGCCAGTAGTATTTACCAGGGGCTGGAGACCCAGTACTTC	NA	TRBV19	TRBJ2-5	NA
CATKRRGDYNEQFF	TGTGCCACCAAGAGAAGGGGAGACTACAATGAGCAGTTCTTC	once	TRBV15	TRBJ2-1	NA
CASSPTGLHEQYF	TGTGCCAGCAGCCCTACAGGGCTCCACGAGCAGTACTTC	NA	TRBV21-1	TRBJ2-7	NA
CASSLSEKNEQFF	TGTGCCAGCAGTTTAAGTGAGAAGAATGAGCAGTTCTTC	NA	TRBV27	TRBJ2-1	NA
CASIGGERPSTDTQYF	TGTGCCAGCATAGGCGGAGAGCGACCCAGCACAGATACGCAGTATTTT	few	TRBV28	TRBJ2-3	NA
CASSVRGDNPYGYTF	TGTGCCAGCAGCGTAAGGGGGGACAACCCATATGGCTACACCTTC	NA	TRBV9	TRBJ1-2	NA
CSARGDTIYF	TGCAGTGCTAGAGGTGACACCATATATTTT	NA	TRBV20-1	TRBJ1-3	NA
CAIREVIEAEAFF	TGTGCCATCAGGGAAGTAATTGAGGCTGAAGCTTTCTTT	once	TRBV10-3	TRBJ1-1	NA
CASSLARMGYEQYF	TGTGCCAGCAGCTTAGCCAGGATGGGGTACGAGCAGTACTTC	NA	TRBV7-8	TRBJ2-7	NA
CASSRGGATHYEQYF	TGTGCCAGCAGCAGGGGGGGGGCAACTCACTACGAGCAGTACTTC	NA	TRBV7-8	TRBJ2-7	NA
CASSDLVRGSSYNSPLHF	TGTGCCAGCAGTGACCTAGTGAGGGGGAGCTCCTATAATTCACCCCTCCACTTT	NA	TRBV6-1	TRBJ1-6	NA
CASSRRTMGETQYF	TGTGCCAGCAGCCGACGGACAATGGGAGAGACCCAGTACTTC	NA	TRBV7-9	TRBJ2-5	NA
CASSQDLWGRSNQPQHF	TGTGCCAGCAGCCAAGATCTTTGGGGTAGAAGCAATCAGCCCCAGCATTTT	NA	TRBV4-2	TRBJ1-5	NA
CASSEVEKLFF	TGTGCCAGCAGTGAAGTCGAAAAACTGTTTTTT	NA	TRBV2	TRBJ1-4	NA
CASSLLQSTGELFF	TGCGCCAGCAGCTTACTACAGAGCACCGGGGAGCTGTTTTTT	NA	TRBV5-1	TRBJ2-2	NA
CASSEGTRGEKLFF	TGTGCCAGTAGTGAGGGGACACGTGGGGAAAAACTGTTTTTT	once	TRBV19	TRBJ1-4	NA
CASSSGTGNTGELFF	TGTGCCAGCTCATCCGGGACGGGGAACACCGGGGAGCTGTTTTTT	NA	TRBV18	TRBJ2-2	NA
CASSLSGTGPYEQYF	TGTGCCAGCAGCCTCTCCGGGACAGGACCCTACGAGCAGTACTTC	NA	TRBV11-2	TRBJ2-7	TRBD1
CASSLGRGNEQFF	TGTGCCAGCAGCTTGGGTCGGGGCAATGAGCAGTTCTTC	large	TRBV5-4	TRBJ2-1	NA
CASSPQGTPYNEQFF	TGTGCCAGCAGCCCACAGGGGACCCCTTACAATGAGCAGTTCTTC	NA	TRBV4-2	TRBJ2-1	TRBD1
CASSPLPGELFF	TGTGCCAGCAGCCCCCTTCCCGGGGAGCTGTTTTTT	NA	TRBV9	TRBJ2-2	NA
CASSRGEAFF	TGTGCCAGCAGTCGAGGGGAAGCTTTCTTT	NA	TRBV6-6	TRBJ1-1	NA
CASSKGILGRTDQETQYF	TGTGCCAGCAGCAAAGGAATTTTAGGGAGGACAGACCAAGAGACCCAGTACTTC	few	TRBV21-1	TRBJ2-5	NA
CASSGGAGAFF	TGTGCCAGCAGCGGAGGGGCTGGAGCTTTCTTT	NA	TRBV9	TRBJ1-1	NA
CASSYQQGWATEAFF	TGTGCCAGCAGTTACCAACAGGGCTGGGCCACTGAAGCTTTCTTT	NA	TRBV6-5	TRBJ1-1	NA
CASSLASQETQYF	TGTGCCAGCAGCTTGGCCAGCCAAGAGACCCAGTACTTC	few	TRBV11-2	TRBJ2-5	NA
CASSLGNQGRNTGELFF	TGCGCCAGCAGTTTGGGCAACCAGGGACGGAACACCGGGGAGCTGTTTTTT	once	TRBV5-1	TRBJ2-2	NA
CASSPEGGRSTDTQYF	TGTGCCAGCTCACCAGAGGGCGGGAGGAGCACAGATACGCAGTATTTT	NA	TRBV18	TRBJ2-3	TRBD2
CASSARRQGYYNEQFF	TGTGCCAGCAGCGCCCGACGACAGGGGTACTACAATGAGCAGTTCTTC	NA	TRBV13	TRBJ2-1	TRBD1